The present entry profiles one TCR beta chain with its context. This table comes from immunoSEQ multiplex PCR, and its TCRdb copy is limited to in-frame clones, with some not included. Of 90,000 to 150,000 clones in the sample, around 79% were seen once. The entry originates in a study of blood T cell repertoires in COVID-19. Study in general: Acute and convalescent COVID-19 specimens originated in the United States, Italy and Spain. In each case, the material was cDNA or gDNA derived from T cells, B-cell-depleted T cells, or PBMCs.

Germline trimming cut 1 base from V and 9 bases from J; bases unmatched to any gene: 6. Germline V gene lookup returns CDR1 MGHRA and CDR2 YSYEKL. The CDR3 is 16 amino acids. The sample taken for sequencing was peripheral blood. This rearrangement joins TRBV4-1 to TRBJ2-1; the match to TRBD2 covers 13 bases. The source is a man between 50 and 59 years old with acute or convalescent COVID-19. The chain's CDR3 is CASSQAGLAGAGEQFF. The CDR3 coding sequence is TGCGCCAGCAGCCAAGCTGGACTAGCGGGAGCAGGTGAGCAGTTCTTC.